Listed below are T cell receptor beta chains from one sample, sequenced in a study of blood T cell repertoires in COVID-19. Data came from immunoSEQ multiplex PCR; TCRdb stores just in-frame clones and leaves some out. Of approximately 240,000 clones in the sample, approximately 84% were seen once. Sequenced material: peripheral blood. Receptors were obtained from a man aged 50 or older who had recovered from COVID-19. Each CDR3 is given with its conserved first and last residue. D genes are given only for firm matches. Expanded clones are given a class, and other clones once, few, many or no size at all.

size | J | D | V | CDR3 | DNA
NA | TRBJ2-1 | NA | TRBV5-4 | CASSFGGDTAVNEQFF | TGTGCCAGCAGCTTTGGGGGGGACACAGCTGTCAATGAGCAGTTCTTC
NA | TRBJ2-5 | TRBD2 | TRBV5-1 | CASSLEVAGGVWETQYF | TGCGCCAGCAGCTTGGAGGTAGCGGGAGGGGTTTGGGAGACCCAGTACTTC
once | TRBJ1-5 | NA | TRBV19 | CASNIGGVYSNQPQHF | TGTGCCAGTAATATAGGGGGAGTTTATAGCAATCAGCCCCAGCATTTT
NA | TRBJ1-5 | TRBD1 | TRBV18 | CASSPDRGNSNQPQHF | TGTGCCAGCTCACCCGACAGGGGAAATAGCAATCAGCCCCAGCATTTT
NA | TRBJ1-1 | TRBD1 | TRBV27 | CASSLVDRGEAFF | TGTGCCAGCAGTTTAGTGGACAGGGGTGAAGCTTTCTTT
NA | TRBJ2-2 | TRBD1 | TRBV2 | CASSVGQANTGELFF | TGTGCCAGCAGCGTGGGACAGGCGAACACCGGGGAGCTGTTTTTT
NA | TRBJ2-7 | TRBD2 | TRBV28 | CASRQGGGVNNEQYF | TGTGCCAGCAGACAAGGCGGGGGAGTAAACAACGAGCAGTACTTC
once | TRBJ2-1 | NA | TRBV30 | CAWMGAGHYNEQFF | TGTGCCTGGATGGGGGCAGGCCATTACAATGAGCAGTTCTTC
NA | TRBJ1-2 | TRBD1 | TRBV20-1 | CSASYSGGAYGYTF | TGCAGTGCTAGTTACTCAGGGGGCGCCTATGGCTACACCTTC
NA | TRBJ2-1 | TRBD2 | TRBV9 | CASSQTSGSYNEQFF | TGTGCCAGCAGCCAGACTAGCGGGAGCTACAATGAGCAGTTCTTC